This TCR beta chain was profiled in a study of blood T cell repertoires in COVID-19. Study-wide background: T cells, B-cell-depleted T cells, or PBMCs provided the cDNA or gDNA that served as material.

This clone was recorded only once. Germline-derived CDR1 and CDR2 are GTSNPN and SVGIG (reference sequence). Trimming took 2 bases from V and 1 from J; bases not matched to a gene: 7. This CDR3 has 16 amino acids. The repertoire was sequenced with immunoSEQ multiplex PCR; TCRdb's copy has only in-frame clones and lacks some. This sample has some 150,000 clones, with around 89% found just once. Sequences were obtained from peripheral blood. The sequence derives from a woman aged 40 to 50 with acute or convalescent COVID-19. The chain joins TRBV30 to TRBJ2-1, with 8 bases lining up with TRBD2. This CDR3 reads CAWSPRTSPSYNEQFF. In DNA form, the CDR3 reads TGTGCCTGGAGTCCTCGGACTAGCCCGTCCTACAATGAGCAGTTCTTC.